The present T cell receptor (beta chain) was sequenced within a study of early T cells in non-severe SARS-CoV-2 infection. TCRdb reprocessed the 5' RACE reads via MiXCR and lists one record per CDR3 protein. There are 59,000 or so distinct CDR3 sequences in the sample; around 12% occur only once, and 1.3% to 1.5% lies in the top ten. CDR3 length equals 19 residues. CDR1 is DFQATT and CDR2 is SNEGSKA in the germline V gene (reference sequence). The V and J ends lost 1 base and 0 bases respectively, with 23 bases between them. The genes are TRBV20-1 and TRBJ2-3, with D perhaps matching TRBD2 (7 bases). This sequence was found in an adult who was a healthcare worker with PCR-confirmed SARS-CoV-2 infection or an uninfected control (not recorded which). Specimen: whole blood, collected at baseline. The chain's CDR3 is CSARGWSSLRGGSTDTQYF. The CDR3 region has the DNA TGCAGTGCTAGAGGTTGGTCATCTCTGCGCGGGGGCAGCACAGATACGCAGTATTTT.